Following are 17 T cell receptor beta chains from one sample sequenced in a study of cytomegalovirus exposure and HLA in healthy donors. Measured with immunoSEQ multiplex PCR; TCRdb has only the in-frame clones, and not every one. This table has approximately 100,000 clones, roughly 92% appearing once. The specimen sequenced was PBMCs. All receptors derive from a woman under 40 in good health and CMV-seropositive.

The V and J genes are TRBV11-2 and TRBJ2-1, with 7 bases that match TRBD2. The CDR3 is 15 residues long. CDR1 is SGHAT, CDR2 FQNNGV, per germline. V was clipped by 0 bases and J by 8 bases; unmatched bases: 7. CDR3 sequence: CASSLDSAGDYEQFF. The CDR3 nucleotides are TGTGCCAGCAGCTTAGACTCTGCGGGAGATTATGAGCAGTTCTTC.

The V call is TRBV2, the J call TRBJ1-4; maybe TRBD1 (6 bases). The length of the CDR3 is 13 residues. V was cut by 6 bases and J by 4 bases, with 9 bases left in between. Germline CDR1 reads SNHLY; CDR2 reads FYNNEI. CDR3 bases: TGTGCCAGCAGAGGACAGCTTAATGAAAAACTGTTTTTT. It specifies CASRGQLNEKLFF.

The genes are TRBV11-2 and TRBJ2-1, with 12 bases lining up with TRBD2. CDR1 SGHAT and CDR2 FQNNGV come from the germline V gene. The CDR3 runs to 16 residues. Trimming at V came to 2 bases and at J to 7 bases, leaving 6 bases not matched to a gene. The CDR3 nucleotides are TGTGCCAGCAGCTTACTAGCGGGAGGGTCAGGAAATGAGCAGTTCTTC. Translated, it gives CASSLLAGGSGNEQFF.

V and J are TRBV11-2 and TRBJ1-2; 8 nucleotides align to TRBD1. The V gene's germline CDR1 is SGHAT and CDR2 FQNNGV. The CDR3 contains 13 residues. Unmatched junction bases numbered 9, after V lost 4 bases and J lost 11 bases. CDR3 residues: CASSSKRTGPYTF. The CDR3 region has the DNA TGTGCCAGCAGCTCCAAGAGGACAGGGCCATACACCTTC.

A single count supports this clone. This chain connects TRBV11-1 to TRBJ2-3; D gene ambiguous. Trimming cost V 4 bases and J 4 bases, with 9 bases left between them. Per germline, CDR1 SGHAT and CDR2 FQDESV (reference sequence). CDR3 length: 13 residues. This CDR3 reads CASSSPFADTQYF. The CDR3 bases are TGTGCCAGCAGCTCCCCCTTTGCAGATACGCAGTATTTT.

The V gene is TRBV29-1, the J gene TRBJ1-5; TRBD1 agrees at 8 bases. After removal of 7 bases from V and 1 base from J, the junction contained 0 bases not matched to a gene. Germline loops: CDR1 SQVTM, CDR2 ANQGSEA. The CDR3 spans 12 residues. The chain's CDR3 is CSGTGSNQPQHF. The CDR3 nucleotides are TGCAGCGGGACAGGGAGCAATCAGCCCCAGCATTTT.

This chain uses TRBV4-1 with TRBJ1-1; no firm D call. Per the germline V gene, CDR1 is MGHRA and CDR2 is YSYEKL. This CDR3 is built from 15 residues. V was shortened by 3 bases and J by 3 bases, with 14 bases between the two germline ends. CDR3 nucleotide sequence: TGCGCCAGCAGCCACGACGGAGGAGCTTACACTGAAGCTTTCTTT. Its translation: CASSHDGGAYTEAFF.

The chain employs TRBV7-9 and TRBJ2-1; the match to TRBD2 covers 8 bases. Germline loops: CDR1 SEHNR, CDR2 FQNEAQ (reference sequence). The ends lost 4 bases at V and 7 bases at J; junction bases unmatched: 9. This CDR3 contains 15 residues. CDR3 protein: CASSSPAGLANEQFF. CDR3 coding DNA: TGTGCCAGCAGCTCCCCAGCTGGACTAGCAAATGAGCAGTTCTTC.

The rearrangement joins TRBV27 to TRBJ2-1, with 7 nucleotides matching TRBD2. The CDR3 runs 16 residues. J was trimmed by 5 bases and V by 2 bases; bases with no gene match: 9. The germline gives CDR1 MNHEY, CDR2 SMNVEV (reference sequence). The DNA for the CDR3 is TGTGCCAGCAGTTTACGGGCCGGGAGGTTAGACAATGAGCAGTTCTTC. Protein sequence: CASSLRAGRLDNEQFF.

V and J are TRBV4-2 and TRBJ2-7; a weak D match, TRBD1 (7 bases). V was cut by 8 bases and J by 5 bases, with 37 bases left in between. CDR1 is LGHNA, CDR2 YNFKEQ, per germline. CDR3 size: 20 residues. The CDR3 nucleotides are TGTGCCAGCCGGGAGAGGTTTAGACAGGGTGATCCCAACCGGAGTGACGAGCAGTACTTC. The encoded protein is CASRERFRQGDPNRSDEQYF.

The chain employs TRBV19 and TRBJ2-1; perhaps TRBD1 as D (6 bases). V was clipped by 4 bases and J by 7 bases, with 14 bases between them. This CDR3 comprises 14 residues. The V gene's germline CDR1 is LNHDA and CDR2 SQIVND (reference sequence). Here the CDR3 DNA reads TGTGCCAGTAGTAGCTACAGGGAAGCGAATGAGCAGTTCTTC. As protein: CASSSYREANEQFF.

The V gene is TRBV18, the J gene TRBJ2-6; TRBD1 might be the D (5 bases). V lost 3 bases, J lost 0 bases, and 9 bases lay in between. CDR3 length: 16 amino acids. Germline-derived CDR1 and CDR2 are KGHSH and LQKENI. CDR3 sequence (DNA): TGTGCCAGCTCACCGCCAGGGCTCTCTGGGGCCAACGTCCTGACTTTC. Amino acid sequence: CASSPPGLSGANVLTF.

The chain is built from TRBV7-9 and TRBJ2-3, with 8 positions matching TRBD2. This CDR3 spans 15 amino acids. CDR1 and CDR2 from the germline V gene are SEHNR and FQNEAQ (reference sequence). Trimming removed 5 bases from V and 0 bases from J; junction bases left unmatched: 4. CDR3 loop: CASSTSSGSTDTQYF. In DNA form, the CDR3 reads TGTGCCAGCAGCACGTCTAGCGGGAGCACAGATACGCAGTATTTT. Full variable domain (outside the CDR3, taken from reference TRBV7-9 and TRBJ2-3): DTGVSQNPRHKITKRGQNVTFRCDPISEHNRLYWYRQTLGQGPEFLTYFQNEAQLEKSRLLSDRFSAERPKGSFSTLEIQRTEQGDSAMYLCASSTSSGSTDTQYFGPGTRLTVL.

The chain recombines TRBV5-1 with TRBJ2-7; TRBD2 matches 7 bases. The CDR3 is 14 amino acids. Looked up from germline, CDR1 is SGHRS and CDR2 is YFSETQ. The V and J ends lost 4 bases and 3 bases, in that order; junction bases with no gene match: 7. The CDR3 loop reads CASSGREGRYEQYF. The CDR3 region has the DNA TGCGCCAGCAGCGGGAGGGAGGGCCGCTACGAGCAGTACTTC.

The chain employs TRBV5-5 and TRBJ1-5; the D gene is possibly TRBD1 (5 bases). V gave up 0 bases and J gave up 4 bases, with 8 bases separating them. This CDR3 has 14 residues. The germline gives CDR1 SGHKS, CDR2 YYEKEE (reference sequence). In DNA form, the CDR3 reads TGTGCCAGCAGCTTGGAACAGGTGAATCAGCCCCAGCATTTT. Protein sequence: CASSLEQVNQPQHF.

CDR3 sequence (DNA): TGTGCCAGCAGCTTGACCGGGGAGTACCAAGAGACCCAGTACTTC. Protein sequence: CASSLTGEYQETQYF. The V and J genes are TRBV7-7 and TRBJ2-5; the D gene is possibly TRBD2 (5 bases). This CDR3 contains 15 residues. V was trimmed by 3 bases and J by 0 bases, leaving 11 bases between them. Germline CDR1 SSHAT, CDR2 FNYEAQ (reference sequence).

The rearrangement joins TRBV21-1 to TRBJ2-4; TRBD2 is the table's D call and was not checked against the DNA. TRBV21-1 is termed a pseudogene. CDR3 length: 19 amino acids. CDR3 DNA: TGTGCCAGCAGCAAGCCTAGCGGGAGTTTGTTTGTGGCCAAAAACATTCAGTACTTC. Its translation: CASSKPSGSLFVAKNIQYF.